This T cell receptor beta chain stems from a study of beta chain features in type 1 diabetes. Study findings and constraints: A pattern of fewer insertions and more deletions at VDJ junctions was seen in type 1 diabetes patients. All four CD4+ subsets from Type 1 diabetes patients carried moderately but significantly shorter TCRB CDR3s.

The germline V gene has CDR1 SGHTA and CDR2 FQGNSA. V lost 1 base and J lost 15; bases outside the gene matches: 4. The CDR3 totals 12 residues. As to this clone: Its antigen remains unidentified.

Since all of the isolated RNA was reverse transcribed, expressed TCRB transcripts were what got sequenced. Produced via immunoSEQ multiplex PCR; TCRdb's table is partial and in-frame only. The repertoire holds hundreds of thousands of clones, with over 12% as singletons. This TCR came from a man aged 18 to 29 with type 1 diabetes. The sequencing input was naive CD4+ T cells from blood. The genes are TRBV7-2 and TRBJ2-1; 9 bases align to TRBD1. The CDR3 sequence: CASSLDRGRWFF. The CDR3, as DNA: TGTGCCAGCAGCTTAGACAGGGGGCGTTGGTTCTTC.